The 4 T cell receptor beta chains below all came from one sample that was sequenced in a study of control samples from healthy donors and cancer patients. The protocol was immunoSEQ multiplex PCR, while the TCRdb copy is restricted to in-frame clones and leaves out a portion. The repertoire holds some 200,000 clones, 85% to 95% seen once, with over 1.2% in the top ten. The source material was blood. The receptors derive from a man over 45 in good health.

The V and J genes are TRBV7-9 and TRBJ2-2; unclear D gene. This CDR3 has 11 amino acids. Germline CDR1 SEHNR, CDR2 FQNEAQ (reference sequence). Trimming shortened V by 2 bases and J by 6 bases, and 1 base separated the two germline ends. The CDR3 DNA is TGTGCCAGCAGCTTATCCGGGGAGCTGTTTTTT. As protein: CASSLSGELFF.

The rearrangement uses TRBV29-1 and TRBJ1-1, with D perhaps matching TRBD1 (6 bases). CDR1 SQVTM and CDR2 ANQGSEA come from the germline V gene. Trimming pared 3 bases from V and 4 bases from J, leaving 9 bases between. The CDR3 has 12 amino acids. Here the CDR3 reads CSVDPRGTEAFF. The CDR3, as DNA: TGCAGCGTTGACCCCAGGGGCACTGAAGCTTTCTTT.

This clone appeared a single time. The chain has TRBV2 and TRBJ1-3; D remains unclear. The germline CDR1 and CDR2 sequences are SNHLY and FYNNEI. V dropped 8 bases and J dropped 0 bases, with 8 bases sitting between them. The CDR3 is 13 amino acids. CDR3 nucleotide sequence: TGTGCCAGCTTGGGTTACTCTGGAAACACCATATATTTT. The encoded protein is CASLGYSGNTIYF.

V is TRBV20-1 and J is TRBJ1-5, with TRBD1 as a possible D gene (5 bases). Deletions cut 3 bases from V and 3 bases from J, with 12 bases between. The CDR3 is 14 amino acids. Germline V gives CDR1 DFQATT, CDR2 SNEGSKA (reference sequence). The CDR3 here is CSASHVGVNQPQHF. The DNA for the CDR3 is TGCAGTGCTAGTCATGTGGGGGTCAATCAGCCCCAGCATTTT.